These 27 T cell receptor beta chains came from one sample sequenced in a study of molecular identifiers for immune sequencing clone quantification. One entry per CDR3 protein results from TCRdb running MiXCR on the PCR reads. The sample has 65,000 to 70,000 distinct CDR3 sequences, roughly 18% seen once; the top ten hold about 1.5%. The sample taken for sequencing was naive CD8+ T cells from blood, with Jurkat cell RNA spiked in. Indicated subset: FACS-sorted CD8+CD4-CCR7+CD45RA+ naive T cells. These receptors all stem from a human donor in good health. Some libraries in this study had Jurkat cell RNA spiked in.

Comments on this clonotype: The final CDR3 position lacks the conserved phenylalanine or tryptophan, pointing to a likely read error. The V gene is TRBV19, the J gene TRBJ2-3; a possible D gene is TRBD2 (6 bases). Between the trimmed V and J ends, which lost 3 bases and 0 bases, there was a span of 10 bases. There are 15 residues in the CDR3. Germline-derived CDR1 and CDR2 are LNHDA and SQIVND (reference sequence). Written as DNA, the CDR3 is TGTGCCAGTAGTATGACTAGTGGAAGCACAGATACGCAGTATCTT. Translation: CASSMTSGSTDTQYL.

In this sample, this clonotype turned up many times. The chain has TRBV4-1 and TRBJ2-7; 14 bases map to TRBD2. The germline CDR1 and CDR2 sequences are MGHRA and YSYEKL. CDR3 size: 20 residues. The junction had 10 bases not matched to a gene; V was cut back by 0 bases and J by 0 bases. CDR3 protein: CASSQDLGGLAGGSSYEQYF. Written as DNA, the CDR3 is TGCGCCAGCAGCCAAGATCTCGGAGGACTAGCGGGGGGTAGCTCCTACGAGCAGTACTTC.

This clonotype occurred many times. This chain's CDR3 is CASSQDRASGRTEQFF. The CDR3 DNA sequence: TGCGCCAGCAGCCAAGATAGGGCTAGCGGGAGAACGGAGCAGTTCTTC. The chain carries TRBV4-1 and TRBJ2-1, with 10 bases that match TRBD2. Trimming took 0 bases from V and 10 from J; bases not matched to a gene: 9. The CDR3 has 16 residues. Germline V gives CDR1 MGHRA, CDR2 YSYEKL.

Comment on this clonotype: This may come from a read error, since a much larger clone is one base off. The chain is built from TRBV6-1 and TRBJ1-5; perhaps TRBD1 as D (5 bases). CDR3 size: 15 residues. Germline assignment: CDR1 MNHNS and CDR2 SASEGT. The CDR3 region has the DNA TGTGCCAGCAATGAATGGGGGGATAGCAATCAGCCCCAGCATTTT. This codes for CASNEWGDSNQPQHF.

The chain links TRBV5-3 to TRBJ2-7, with TRBD2 identical over 8 bases. TRBV5-3 carries the ORF label, with uncertain function. The CDR3 has 15 amino acids. Trimming at V came to 8 bases and at J to 2 bases, leaving 12 bases not matched to a gene. CDR3 sequence reads: CASSPRTSSAYEQYF. The CDR3 DNA reads TGTGCCAGCAGCCCTAGGACTAGCTCGGCCTACGAGCAGTACTTC.

The chain uses TRBV5-4 and TRBJ1-2; D remains ambiguous. Trimming pared 4 bases from V and 2 bases from J, leaving 15 bases between. The CDR3 contains 15 residues. Germline V gene sequence: CDR1 SGHNT, CDR2 YYREEE (reference sequence). The DNA of the CDR3 is TGTGCCAGCAGCCCGAAGGACGTATTCAACTATGGCTACACCTTC. It translates to CASSPKDVFNYGYTF.

This clonotype was observed at least ten times. The V call is TRBV25-1, the J call TRBJ2-7; D unclear. Trimming took 4 bases from V and 5 from J, leaving 12 bases between them. Germline V gives CDR1 MGHDK, CDR2 SYGVNS. CDR3 size: 13 residues. The CDR3 bases are TGTGCCAGCAGTGCACTGTTTGAAGACGAGCAGTACTTC. It yields the protein CASSALFEDEQYF.

Many counts were recorded for this clonotype. The V and J genes are TRBV29-1 and TRBJ2-1, with 7 bases identical to TRBD1. CDR1 SQVTM and CDR2 ANQGSEA come from the germline V gene. V was clipped by 3 bases and J by 7 bases; unmatched bases: 9. This CDR3 contains 14 residues. The CDR3 is CSVDQGVVGNEQFF. The CDR3 DNA is TGCAGCGTTGATCAGGGGGTGGTAGGAAATGAGCAGTTCTTC.

This clonotype has only a few counts. V usage is TRBV27 and J usage is TRBJ2-7; D could derive from TRBD1 or TRBD2 (6 bases each). The CDR3 sequence is 14 residues long. V was cut by 6 bases and J by 5 bases, with 17 bases left in between. In germline, CDR1 is MNHEY, CDR2 SMNVEV (reference sequence). CDR3: CASRFVWGADEQYF. The CDR3 DNA follows: TGTGCCAGCAGATTTGTTTGGGGGGCGGACGAGCAGTACTTC.

In this sample, this clonotype turned up many times. The chain uses TRBV23-1 and TRBJ2-7; tentative D call: TRBD1 (5 bases). TRBV23-1 is annotated as an ORF whose role is uncertain. V lost 0 bases, J lost 3 bases, and 15 bases lay in between. The CDR3 extends over 16 amino acids. Here the CDR3 DNA reads TGCGCCAGCAGTCAATCGCTCAGGGTTCTAAGCTACGAGCAGTACTTC. It translates to CASSQSLRVLSYEQYF.

About this clonotype itself: This may be a read error, as it is one base from a much larger clone. The chain carries TRBV29-1 and TRBJ1-2; no clear D. The germline gives CDR1 SQVTM, CDR2 ANQGSEA. The CDR3 contains 13 residues. The V gene lost 6 bases and the J gene lost 4 bases, with 15 bases spanning the gap. CDR3 coding DNA: TGCAGCGTGATCCCGGTGGACGGCTATGGCTACACCTTC. The encoded protein is CSVIPVDGYGYTF.

As for this clonotype: A much larger clone differs from this one at a single base, so this may be a read error. V usage is TRBV6-5 and J usage is TRBJ1-2, with 11 bases identical to TRBD1. There are 17 residues in the CDR3. Looked up from germline, CDR1 is MNHEY and CDR2 is SVGAGI. The chain's CDR3 is CASSYVDRGQSNYGNTF. DNA for the CDR3: TGTGCCAGCAGTTACGTGGACAGGGGGCAATCTAACTATGGCAACACCTTC.

This clonotype was seen repeatedly, ten times or more. The V and J genes are TRBV24-1 and TRBJ2-1; 13 nucleotides agree with TRBD2. Trimming removed 4 bases from V and 6 bases from J; junction bases left unmatched: 11. From germline, CDR1 is KGHDR and CDR2 SFDVKD. CDR3 length equals 18 residues. Here the CDR3 reads CATSDPHDTSGRVNEQFF. DNA for the CDR3: TGTGCCACCAGTGACCCGCATGACACTAGCGGGAGGGTCAATGAGCAGTTCTTC.

Note on this clonotype: A read error may be the cause here, since a much bigger clone is one base away. This sequence joins TRBV4-1 and TRBJ2-2; 8 positions agree with TRBD2. The CDR3 runs 15 residues. Per the germline V gene, CDR1 is MGHRA and CDR2 is YSYEKL. CDR3 in DNA: TGCGCCGGCAGCCAACCGGGACTAGAGTCGTGGGAGCTGTTTTTT. Encoded protein: CAGSQPGLESWELFF.

J is TRBJ1-1 and V is TRBV6-2 or TRBV6-3; 9 nucleotides agree with TRBD1. V was pared by 0 bases and J by 3 bases, with 5 bases of the junction left unmatched. CDR1 is MNHEY, CDR2 SVGEGT, per germline. The CDR3 runs 16 residues. This CDR3 reads CASSYSGQGRDTEAFF. In nucleotides, the CDR3 is TGTGCCAGCAGTTACTCGGGACAGGGAAGGGACACTGAAGCTTTCTTT.

About this clonotype itself: The junction does not match germline at one end; this may be a read error. The CDR3 coding sequence is TGTGCCAGCAGCTTGATGGGGGATGAGCAGATCTTC. Translating it yields CASSLMGDEQIF. V gene TRBV5-3 combines with J gene TRBJ2-1, with D tentatively TRBD1 or TRBD2 (5 bases each). TRBV5-3 is an ORF, and what it does is uncertain. The CDR3 covers 12 residues.

In this sample, this clonotype turned up many times. V is TRBV30 and J is TRBJ2-1, with D perhaps matching TRBD2 (5 bases). Germline V gene lookup returns CDR1 GTSNPN and CDR2 SVGIG (reference sequence). This CDR3 region has 12 residues. V was shortened by 3 bases and J by 6 bases, with 9 bases between the two germline ends. CDR3 protein: CAWRRATNEQFF. The CDR3, as DNA: TGTGCCTGGAGGCGGGCCACCAATGAGCAGTTCTTC.

This clonotype was seen a single time. A read error may produce the germline difference seen at one junction end. The V call is TRBV11-2, the J call TRBJ2-1; no definite D call. Germline lookup yields CDR1 SGHAT and CDR2 FQNNGV. The CDR3 spans 11 residues. The CDR3, as DNA: TGTGCCAGCAGCTTAGGACGTGAGCGGTTCTTC. Translation: CASSLGRERFF. The full variable domain, with the rest looked up from reference TRBV11-2 and TRBJ2-1, is EAGVAQSPRYKIIEKRQSVAFWCNPISGHATLYWYQQILGQGPKLLIQFQNNGVVDDSQLPKDRFSAERLKGVDSTLKIQPAKLEDSAVYLCASSLGRERFFGPGTRLTVL.

As to this clonotype: Being one base from a much bigger clone, this may be a read error. The CDR3 nucleotides are TGTGCCAGACTCGGGATCCGTAATTCACCCCTCCACTTT. Its translation is CARLGIRNSPLHF. The V and J genes are TRBV14 and TRBJ1-6; unclear D gene. V lost 9 bases and J 6 bases, leaving 12 bases between the germline ends. The CDR3 length is 13 residues. CDR1 is SGHDN, CDR2 FVKESK, per germline. Filled out from reference TRBV14 and TRBJ1-6, the complete variable domain reads EAGVTQFPSHSVIEKGQTVTLRCDPISGHDNLYWYRRVMGKEIKFLLHFVKESKQDESGMPNNRFLAERTGGTYSTLKVQPAELEDSGVYFCARLGIRNSPLHFGNGTRLTVT.

This clonotype has a count of ten or more. The gene calls are TRBV7-9 and TRBJ1-4; 8 positions agree with TRBD1. Germline V gene data show CDR1 as SEHNR and CDR2 as FQNEAQ (reference sequence). The CDR3 has 14 residues. V dropped 7 bases and J dropped 3; count of bases not matched to a gene: 4. In nucleotides, the CDR3 is TGTGCCAGCACAACGGACAGGGCTAATGAAAAACTGTTTTTT. This encodes CASTTDRANEKLFF.

This clonotype turned up a few times. A much more abundant neighbour one base away suggests this may be a read error. The chain couples TRBV4-1 to TRBJ1-2; 10 nucleotides match TRBD1. The V gene end was trimmed by 1 base and the J gene end by 3 bases; junction bases not matched to a gene: 11. Per germline, CDR1 MGHRA and CDR2 YSYEKL. The CDR3 sequence is 18 residues long. The CDR3 DNA reads as TGCGCCAGCAGCCAAGTAACGACCGGGACAGGGGAGCACTATGGCTACACCTTC. Its translation: CASSQVTTGTGEHYGYTF.

This clonotype was recorded at least ten times. This sequence joins TRBV27 and TRBJ1-5, with unresolved D. The CDR3 is 15 residues long. Germline V gives CDR1 MNHEY, CDR2 SMNVEV (reference sequence). Trimming pared 0 bases from V and 7 bases from J, leaving 13 bases between. For the CDR3, the DNA is TGTGCCAGCAGTTTATCTCGGCCAGTTGACCAGCCCCAGCATTTT. Its translation is CASSLSRPVDQPQHF.

This clonotype has more than one count but fewer than ten. One junction end does not reproduce the germline sequence, and a read error may be involved. The chain joins TRBV6-5 to TRBJ2-1; TRBD2 matches 8 bases. CDR3 length: 17 amino acids. Germline V CDR1 and CDR2: MNHEY, SVGAGI. Here the CDR3 reads CAGSHLKAGAGYNEQFF. CDR3 nucleotide sequence: TGTGCCGGCAGCCACCTAAAAGCGGGAGCCGGATACAATGAGCAGTTCTTC.

This clonotype occurred a few times. The CDR3 DNA reads TGTGCCAGCGGACTAGTTTTCGGGGAGCTGTTTTTT. Its protein product is CASGLVFGELFF. This sequence joins TRBV27 and TRBJ2-2; 7 bases match TRBD2. After removal of 8 bases from V and 7 bases from J, the junction contained 4 bases not matched to a gene. The CDR3 extends over 12 amino acids. The germline V gene encodes CDR1 MNHEY and CDR2 SMNVEV (reference sequence).

Ten or more counts support this clonotype. V is TRBV5-1 and J is TRBJ2-1, with TRBD2 as a possible D gene (6 bases). The CDR3 sequence is 17 residues long. Germline V gene data show CDR1 as SGHRS and CDR2 as YFSETQ. Trimming removed 4 bases at V and 5 bases at J, with 22 bases between. The CDR3: CASSEAGGALSNNEQFF. The DNA for the CDR3 is TGCGCCAGCAGCGAAGCGGGTGGGGCCCTCTCTAACAATGAGCAGTTCTTC. Looking up the rest from reference TRBV5-1 and TRBJ2-1 gives the full variable domain: KAGVTQTPRYLIKTRGQQVTLSCSPISGHRSVSWYQQTPGQGLQFLFEYFSETQRNKGNFPGRFSGRQFSNSRSEMNVSTLELGDSALYLCASSEAGGALSNNEQFFGPGTRLTVL.

This clonotype was recorded at least ten times. The chain recombines TRBV4-1 with TRBJ2-1; no reliable D call. V gave up 1 base and J gave up 3 bases, with 13 bases separating them. The CDR3 runs 16 residues. In germline, CDR1 is MGHRA, CDR2 YSYEKL. DNA for the CDR3: TGCGCCAGCAGCCAAGGGCTTATGGAGAACTACAATGAGCAGTTCTTC. This encodes CASSQGLMENYNEQFF.

About this clonotype: With a much larger clone just one base away, this may be a read error. Since the CDR3 does not end with the conserved phenylalanine or tryptophan, this likely comes from a read error. The chain joins TRBV10-3 to TRBJ2-5; D not certain. Trimming shortened V by 6 bases and J by 3 bases, and 5 bases separated the two germline ends. The germline V gene encodes CDR1 ENHRY and CDR2 SYGVKD. This CDR3 has 11 residues. In DNA form, the CDR3 reads TGTGCCATCAGGCTAGAAGAGACCCAGTACTCC. It specifies CAIRLEETQYS.